One and the same sample provided the 21 T cell receptor beta chains below, sequenced in a study of radiation and T cells in renal cell carcinoma. Indicated time point: blood 4 weeks post-SBRT, at nephrectomy. The sample's treatment: 15 Gy SBRT to primary tumor, nephrectomy 4 weeks later. Data came from immunoSEQ multiplex PCR; TCRdb stores just in-frame clones and leaves some out. The table includes approximately 80,000 clones, 80% to 90% detected once. The source was blood, collected from a patient whose treatment included radiotherapy and nephrectomy. Receptor source: a woman in her 70s with renal cell carcinoma.

The rearrangement links TRBV19 to TRBJ1-3; D ambiguous. Germline loops: CDR1 LNHDA, CDR2 SQIVND (reference sequence). Between the trimmed V and J ends, which lost 7 bases and 0 bases, there was a span of 19 bases. This CDR3 has 17 amino acids. The CDR3 sequence: CASTPMATTNSGNTIYF. CDR3 nucleotide sequence: TGTGCCAGTACCCCGATGGCCACCACGAACTCTGGAAACACCATATATTTT.

Of note for this clone: One end of the junction is discordant with germline, which a read error may explain. V gene TRBV19 combines with J gene TRBJ2-1; D call uncertain. There are 13 residues in the CDR3. Germline V gene lookup returns CDR1 LNHDA and CDR2 SQIVND (reference sequence). Written as DNA, the CDR3 is TGCGCCAGTAGTAGGCAGACCGACAATGAGCAGTTCTTC. Translation: CASSRQTDNEQFF.

This clone appeared a single time. The rearrangement uses TRBV5-6 and TRBJ1-3; D is unresolved. The CDR3 consists of 16 residues. The ends were cut back, 0 bases at V and 0 bases at J, with 10 bases in the middle. Germline CDR1 reads SGHDT; CDR2 reads YYEEEE. CDR3 amino acids: CASSLDGYPSGNTIYF. CDR3 in DNA: TGTGCCAGCAGCTTGGACGGCTACCCCTCTGGAAACACCATATATTTT.

The chain combines TRBV19 with TRBJ2-3, with 8 bases aligning to TRBD2. Germline V gene data show CDR1 as LNHDA and CDR2 as SQIVND (reference sequence). This CDR3 contains 15 residues. Losses at the gene ends were 7 bases for V and 2 bases for J; bases not matched to a gene: 8. CDR3 residues: CASTPRGGTTDTQYF. The CDR3 DNA is TGTGCCAGTACCCCCCGGGGGGGAACCACAGATACGCAGTATTTT.

The CDR3 reads CASSPGTSGNTGELFF. In nucleotides, the CDR3 is TGTGCCAGCAGCCCTGGGACTAGCGGGAACACCGGGGAGCTGTTTTTT. The chain combines TRBV28 with TRBJ2-2; TRBD2 matches at 11 bases. The CDR3 runs to 16 residues. Germline V CDR1 and CDR2: MDHEN, SYDVKM. The junction had 4 bases not matched to a gene; V was cut back by 6 bases and J by 1 base. Full variable domain (outside the CDR3, taken from reference TRBV28 and TRBJ2-2): DVKVTQSSRYLVKRTGEKVFLECVQDMDHENMFWYRQDPGLGLRLIYFSYDVKMKEKGDIPEGYSVSREKKERFSLILESASTNQTSMYLCASSPGTSGNTGELFFGEGSRLTVL.

This sequence joins TRBV30 and TRBJ2-1; the D gene is possibly TRBD1 (5 bases). Germline-derived CDR1 and CDR2 are GTSNPN and SVGIG (reference sequence). The V end was cut by 1 base, the J end by 7 bases, with 5 bases between. This CDR3 comprises 11 residues. CDR3 bases: TGTGCCTGGAGTGAGGGGAATGAGCAGTTCTTC. Residues: CAWSEGNEQFF.

As DNA, the CDR3 is TGTGCCAGCAGTCCACTTCTTAGCGGTTTTAGCACAGATACGCAGTATTTT. As protein: CASSPLLSGFSTDTQYF. The chain recombines TRBV5-4 with TRBJ2-3; D possibly corresponds to TRBD2 (6 bases). The V end lost 5 bases, the J end lost 0 bases, and 19 bases lay between the germline ends. Germline V gene lookup returns CDR1 SGHNT and CDR2 YYREEE (reference sequence). The CDR3 loop spans 17 amino acids.

The rearrangement joins TRBV4-3 to TRBJ1-4, with D possibly matching TRBD1 (5 bases). The CDR3 length is 16 residues. The V end was cut by 0 bases, the J end by 4 bases, with 12 bases between. From germline, CDR1 is LGHNA and CDR2 YSLEER. CDR3 sequence: CASSQDPGFVNEKLFF. The CDR3 DNA reads as TGCGCCAGCAGCCAAGATCCAGGGTTCGTTAATGAAAAACTGTTTTTT.

The chain couples TRBV7-8 to TRBJ1-3; maybe TRBD1 (6 bases). Germline V gives CDR1 SGHVS, CDR2 FQNEAQ. Trimming took 2 bases from V and 0 from J, leaving 11 bases between them. This CDR3 contains 16 residues. CDR3 sequence reads: CASSLTGQDSGNTIYF. DNA for the CDR3: TGTGCCAGCAGCTTAACAGGGCAAGACTCTGGAAACACCATATATTTT.

The genes are TRBV7-2 and TRBJ2-3; 11 nucleotides match TRBD2. CDR1 and CDR2 from the germline V gene are SGHTA and FQGNSA. The length of the CDR3 is 15 residues. Trimming removed 6 bases from V and 3 bases from J; junction bases left unmatched: 5. The CDR3: CASRRLAGSTDTQYF. In nucleotides, the CDR3 is TGTGCCAGCAGAAGACTAGCGGGGAGTACAGATACGCAGTATTTT.

In its sample, this clone was seen once. This chain links TRBV19 with TRBJ2-1, with D unclear. V gave up 2 bases and J gave up 3 bases, with 2 bases separating them. This CDR3 contains 12 residues. Germline CDR1 and CDR2: LNHDA and SQIVND (reference sequence). CDR3 loop: CASSINYNEQFF. The CDR3 DNA reads as TGTGCCAGTAGTATAAACTACAATGAGCAGTTCTTC.

The chain couples TRBV4-3 to TRBJ2-3; D unresolved. Deletions cut 0 bases from V and 14 bases from J, with 15 bases between. The CDR3 covers 13 residues. CDR1 LGHNA and CDR2 YSLEER come from the germline V gene. The CDR3 DNA reads as TGCGCCAGCAGCCAAGATGCCCGCGCTTCTCGGTATTTT. It is translated as CASSQDARASRYF.

This clone was counted once. The CDR3 DNA follows: TGCGCCAGCAGCCAGGAAGCGGGGCTTAACACCGGGGAGCTGTTTTTT. As protein: CASSQEAGLNTGELFF. V gene TRBV4-3 combines with J gene TRBJ2-2, with TRBD2 matching over 7 bases. Germline trimming cut 3 bases from V and 2 bases from J; bases unmatched to any gene: 6. Germline V CDR1 and CDR2: LGHNA, YSLEER. The CDR3 sequence is 16 residues long.

This clone was recorded only once. The V gene is TRBV4-3, the J gene TRBJ1-2; 10 bases map to TRBD1. The CDR3 length is 14 residues. Unmatched junction bases numbered 5, after V lost 1 base and J lost 9 bases. Per germline, CDR1 LGHNA and CDR2 YSLEER. CDR3 coding DNA: TGCGCCAGCAGCCAAGCAGGGACAGGGGTAAGCTACACCTTC. It codes for CASSQAGTGVSYTF.

V usage is TRBV7-9 and J usage is TRBJ2-5, with 9 bases aligning to TRBD1. Germline CDR1 is SEHNR and CDR2 is FQNEAQ (reference sequence). The CDR3 sequence is 15 residues long. The ends lost 5 bases at V and 4 bases at J; junction bases unmatched: 8. Written as DNA, the CDR3 is TGTGCCAGCAGCCGACAGGGGGAGGCCTTAGAGACCCAGTACTTC. This sequence encodes CASSRQGEALETQYF.

V is TRBV5-4 and J is TRBJ1-1; 9 bases align to TRBD1. The CDR3 consists of 15 residues. The V and J ends lost 1 base and 7 bases, in that order; junction bases with no gene match: 8. Germline assignment: CDR1 SGHNT and CDR2 YYREEE (reference sequence). This CDR3 reads CASSLKGTGSGEAFF. Here the CDR3 DNA reads TGTGCCAGCAGCTTGAAAGGGACAGGGAGTGGTGAAGCTTTCTTT.

The chain combines TRBV6-1 with TRBJ1-3; no clear D. The CDR3 runs 15 residues. Germline V CDR1 and CDR2: MNHNS, SASEGT. V lost 1 base to trimming and J lost 0 bases, with 7 bases between them. CDR3 coding DNA: TGTGCCAGCAGTGAAGGCAGAACCTCTGGAAACACCATATATTTT. Its protein is CASSEGRTSGNTIYF.

This chain joins TRBV5-1 and TRBJ1-2; perhaps TRBD1 as D (5 bases). V was clipped by 5 bases and J by 6 bases, with 8 bases between them. This CDR3 is 11 amino acids long. Per germline, CDR1 SGHRS and CDR2 YFSETQ. The CDR3 DNA sequence: TGCGCCAGCAGGCTCAGGGATGGCTACACCTTC. As protein: CASRLRDGYTF.

The chain employs TRBV5-1 and TRBJ2-7; 9 bases are a match to TRBD2. The CDR3 sequence is 14 residues long. Germline V gene sequence: CDR1 SGHRS, CDR2 YFSETQ. The ends lost 4 bases at V and 2 bases at J; junction bases unmatched: 4. The CDR3 DNA sequence: TGCGCCAGCAGCCAGAGACTAGCGGCCTACGAGCAGTACTTC. This translates into CASSQRLAAYEQYF.

This clone was counted only a few times. The CDR3 sequence: CATSIRQGAEAFF. The CDR3 bases are TGTGCCACCAGCATCCGACAGGGGGCTGAAGCTTTCTTT. The chain carries TRBV15 and TRBJ1-1, with 9 bases identical to TRBD1. Germline trimming cut 4 bases from V and 6 bases from J; bases unmatched to any gene: 3. The CDR3 contains 13 residues. CDR1 LNHNV and CDR2 YYDKDF come from the germline V gene (reference sequence).

This clone was found once. V gene TRBV5-1 combines with J gene TRBJ2-1; 7 nucleotides match TRBD1. The CDR3 is 13 amino acids. Looked up from germline, CDR1 is SGHRS and CDR2 is YFSETQ. The junction had 0 bases not matched to a gene; V was cut back by 0 bases and J by 6 bases. The chain's CDR3 is CASSLGTGNEQFF. In nucleotides, the CDR3 is TGCGCCAGCAGCTTGGGGACAGGCAATGAGCAGTTCTTC.